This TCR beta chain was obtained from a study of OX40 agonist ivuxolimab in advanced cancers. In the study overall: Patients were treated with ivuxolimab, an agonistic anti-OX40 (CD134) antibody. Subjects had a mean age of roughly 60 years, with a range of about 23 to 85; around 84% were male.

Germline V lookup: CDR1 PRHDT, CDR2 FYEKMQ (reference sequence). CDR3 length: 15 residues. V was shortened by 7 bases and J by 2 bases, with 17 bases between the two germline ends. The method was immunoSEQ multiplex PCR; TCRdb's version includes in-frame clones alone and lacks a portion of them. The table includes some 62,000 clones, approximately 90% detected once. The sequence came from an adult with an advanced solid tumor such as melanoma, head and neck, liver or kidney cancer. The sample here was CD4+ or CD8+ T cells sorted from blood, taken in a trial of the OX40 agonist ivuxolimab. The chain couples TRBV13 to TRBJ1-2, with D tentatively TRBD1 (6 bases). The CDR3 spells CASTLRQALNYGYTF. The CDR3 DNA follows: TGTGCCAGCACCCTTCGACAGGCGCTCAACTATGGCTACACCTTC.